The source of this TCR beta chain is a study of T-cell reconstitution after alpha-beta-depleted transplantation in children. Findings and caveats of the study: As was reported, about two months after transplant, alpha-beta T cells came from several hundred expanded graft clones. Surviving recipient T cells and intrathymic progenitors accounted for some patients' high TCRbeta diversity at day 60. Among T cells one year after transplant, newly produced cells accounted for most counts and diversity.

It was with unique molecular identifiers that the TCRbeta library was prepared. Using its own MiXCR run on the PCR reads, TCRdb lists one record per CDR3 protein. The sample holds more than 120,000 distinct CDR3 sequences, 8% to 10% seen once. This clonotype was detected ten times or more. What it binds is not known. The sample consisted of PBMCs, mostly from graft donor cells, taken 180 days after TCRalphabeta/CD19-depleted stem cell transplant. This receptor was obtained from a female patient aged 2-15 years who had a stem cell transplant for congenital amegakaryocytic thrombocytopenia, so the T cells may come from the graft donor.

In DNA, the CDR3 is TGTGCCAGCAGACCGGTTGACAACAACAATGAGCAGTTCTTC. As protein: CASRPVDNNNEQFF. V and J are TRBV7-9 and TRBJ2-1, with D uncertain. The CDR3 runs to 14 residues. Trimming removed 6 bases at V and 5 bases at J, with 14 bases between. Germline CDR1 and CDR2: SEHNR and FQNEAQ (reference sequence).